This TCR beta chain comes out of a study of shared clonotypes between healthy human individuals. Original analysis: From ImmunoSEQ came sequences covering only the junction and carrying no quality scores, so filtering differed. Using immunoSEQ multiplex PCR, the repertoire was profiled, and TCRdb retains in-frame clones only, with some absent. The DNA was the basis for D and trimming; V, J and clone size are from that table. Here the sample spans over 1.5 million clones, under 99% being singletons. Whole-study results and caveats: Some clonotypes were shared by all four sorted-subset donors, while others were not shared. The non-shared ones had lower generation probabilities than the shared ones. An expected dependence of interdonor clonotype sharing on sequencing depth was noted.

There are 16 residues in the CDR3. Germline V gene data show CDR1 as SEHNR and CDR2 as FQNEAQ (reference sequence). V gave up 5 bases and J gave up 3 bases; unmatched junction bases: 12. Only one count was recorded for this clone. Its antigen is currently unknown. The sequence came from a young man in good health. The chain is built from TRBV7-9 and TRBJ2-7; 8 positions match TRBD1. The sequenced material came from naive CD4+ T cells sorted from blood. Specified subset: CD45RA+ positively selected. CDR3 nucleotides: TGTGCCAGCAGCCCGTTCTTCGGGACAGGAGACTACGAGCAGTACTTC. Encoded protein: CASSPFFGTGDYEQYF.